The sample holds many counts of the clone carrying this TCR beta chain. What it binds is unknown. The entry originates in a study of blood T cells in healthy people across ages. Study results and limitations: Significant beta diversity loss was already apparent by age about 39, declining roughly linearly.

Next came a second PCR, run for roughly 6 to 11 cycles, which used a sample-barcoded 5' primer along with a J-beta primer mix. Via MiXCR, TCRdb re-called the 5' RACE reads, giving one row per CDR3 protein. The sample contains 850,000 to 1,000,000 distinct CDR3 sequences, approximately 49% of which appear only once. CDR3 length equals 15 residues. The V gene lost 6 bases and the J gene lost 3 bases, with 18 bases spanning the gap. CDR1 and CDR2 from the germline V gene are SEHNR and FQNEAQ (reference sequence). This receptor was obtained from a man under 40 in good health. Source material: blood. The chain is built from TRBV7-9 and TRBJ2-7; tentatively, D is TRBD1 (5 bases). The CDR3, as DNA: TGTGCCAGCAGAGGGGAACGGGCCCCGCTCTACGAGCAGTACTTC. It is translated as CASRGERAPLYEQYF.